Presented here are 19 T cell receptor beta chains from one specimen sequenced in a study of Graves' ophthalmopathy and Graves' hyperthyroidism (dated by TCRdb to 2017 to 2018). Sequencing instrument: Illumina HiSeq 2000. TCR beta CDR3 regions were amplified from RNA transcripts for repertoire sequencing. A first-round RT-PCR used HTBI primers with the Qiagen OneStep RT-PCR kit, followed by a second-round multiplex PCR, size selection and purification. TCRdb trimmed public reads at Q25 via fastp, called clones via MiXCR and kept in-frame beta chains. Every distinct CDR3 protein forms one entry, paired with its most common genes and DNA. Across this sample there are roughly 420,000 distinct CDR3 sequences, with about 21% seen only once. The top ten clones comprise more than 2.5% of the sample. The sequenced sample was peripheral blood. These receptors were collected from a woman aged 18-29 years with stable Graves' hyperthyroidism. Donor details come from another sample of the same person, matched by shared clones.

This clonotype has ten or more counts. The chain couples TRBV6-1 to TRBJ2-2; 14 nucleotides match TRBD2. The CDR3 has 16 amino acids. Germline CDR1 and CDR2: MNHNS and SASEGT. The V gene end was trimmed by 6 bases and the J gene end by 7 bases; junction bases not matched to a gene: 7. DNA for the CDR3: TGTGCCAGCAGCCGACTAGCGGGAGGGAAGATCGGGGAGCTGTTTTTT. This codes for CASSRLAGGKIGELFF.

This clonotype appeared many times. This chain links TRBV7-2 with TRBJ1-2; TRBD1 is a possible D gene (5 bases). This CDR3 contains 14 residues. The germline V and J ends were trimmed by 3 bases and 0 bases, with 8 bases remaining between them. Germline V gene data show CDR1 as SGHTA and CDR2 as FQGNSA. The CDR3: CASSFGGTNYGYTF. CDR3 nucleotide sequence: TGTGCCAGCAGCTTTGGGGGGACTAACTATGGCTACACCTTC.

The V call is TRBV18, the J call TRBJ1-1, with a possible D match to TRBD1 (5 bases). V lost 1 base, J lost 4 bases, and 16 bases lay in between. The CDR3 covers 16 residues. CDR1 is KGHSH and CDR2 is LQKENI in the germline V gene. The CDR3 coding sequence is TGTGCCAGCTCACCACAGGGGCTACATTCCGGCACTGAAGCTTTCTTT. Translation gives CASSPQGLHSGTEAFF.

The chain carries TRBV7-2 and TRBJ1-1; D is perhaps TRBD1 (6 bases). V lost 1 base and J 8 bases, leaving 11 bases between the germline ends. The CDR3 consists of 13 residues. Germline V gene data show CDR1 as SGHTA and CDR2 as FQGNSA. The CDR3 nucleotides read TGTGCCAGCAGCTTAGTAACAACAGGGGAAGCTTTCTTT. This gives the protein CASSLVTTGEAFF. Variable domain in full (rest from reference TRBV7-2 and TRBJ1-1): GAGVSQSPSNKVTEKGKDVELRCDPISGHTALYWYRQSLGQGLEFLIYFQGNSAPDKSGLPSDRFSAERTGGSVSTLTIQRTQQEDSAVYLCASSLVTTGEAFFGQGTRLTVV.

The chain joins TRBV6-1 to TRBJ2-7, with 10 bases that match TRBD1. V was pared by 6 bases and J by 7 bases, with 9 bases of the junction left unmatched. The CDR3 length is 14 residues. Germline loops: CDR1 MNHNS, CDR2 SASEGT. The CDR3 DNA is TGTGCCAGCAGATTGGGACAGGGGTTAGGTGAGCAGTACTTC. This codes for CASRLGQGLGEQYF.

The gene calls are TRBV5-1 and TRBJ2-5, with D perhaps matching TRBD2 (5 bases). V was shortened by 4 bases and J by 3 bases, with 16 bases between the two germline ends. Germline V CDR1 and CDR2: SGHRS, YFSETQ. This CDR3 is built from 15 residues. CDR3 sequence: CASSPRLLEEETQYF. The CDR3 DNA sequence: TGCGCCAGCAGCCCCAGACTCCTGGAGGAAGAGACCCAGTACTTC.

This clonotype was found a few times. A much larger clone differs from this one at a single base, so this may be a read error. This sequence joins TRBV30 and TRBJ1-1; D not resolved. Germline V gene lookup returns CDR1 GTSNPN and CDR2 SVGIG (reference sequence). The CDR3 covers 13 residues. The V end was cut by 1 base, the J end by 2 bases, with 8 bases between. In DNA, the CDR3 is TGTGCCTGGAGTGCGCGGTGTAACACTGAAGCTTTCTTT. Its protein product is CAWSARCNTEAFF.

This clonotype was observed at least ten times. This chain links TRBV18 with TRBJ1-2; TRBD1 aligns across 9 bases. This CDR3 has 14 residues. Trimming at V came to 5 bases and at J to 4 bases, leaving 5 bases not matched to a gene. Per germline, CDR1 KGHSH and CDR2 LQKENI. CDR3 coding DNA: TGTGCCAGCTCAGAACAGGGGGCGACCTATGGCTACACCTTC. Protein sequence: CASSEQGATYGYTF.

This clonotype has at least ten counts. This rearrangement joins TRBV6-5 to TRBJ2-5, with D possibly being TRBD2 (6 bases). The CDR3 totals 13 residues. In germline, CDR1 is MNHEY, CDR2 SVGAGI. Trimming cost V 2 bases and J 5 bases, with 9 bases left between them. CDR3 protein: CASSYGGRETQYF. In DNA form, the CDR3 reads TGTGCCAGCAGTTACGGGGGGAGGGAGACCCAGTACTTC.

This chain links TRBV12-3 or TRBV12-4 with TRBJ2-7; D gene uncertain. The CDR3 is 15 residues long. The V end lost 6 bases, the J end lost 0 bases, and 15 bases lay between the germline ends. The chain's CDR3 is CASSLTVGSSYEQYF. The CDR3 coding sequence is TGTGCCAGCAGCCTTACCGTCGGAAGCTCCTACGAGCAGTACTTC.

This clonotype has a count of ten or more. The J gene is TRBJ2-7, the V gene TRBV27, with TRBD2 matching 12 bases. The CDR3 length is 16 residues. V shed 3 bases and J 5 bases; nucleotides not matched to a gene: 8. CDR1 is MNHEY, CDR2 SMNVEV, per germline (reference sequence). CDR3 nucleotides: TGTGCCAGCAGTTTCCGAGGACTAGCGGGAATCCACGAGCAGTACTTC. Encoded protein: CASSFRGLAGIHEQYF.

This clonotype was recorded many times. The chain uses TRBV6-2 or TRBV6-3 and TRBJ2-5; 12 nucleotides align to TRBD2. CDR3 size: 20 residues. Germline V gene lookup returns CDR1 MNHEY and CDR2 SVGEGT. Trimming at V came to 4 bases and at J to 1 base, leaving 16 bases not matched to a gene. This chain's CDR3 is CASSFLTPSGRAGIQETQYF. For the CDR3, the DNA is TGTGCCAGCAGTTTCCTTACCCCTAGCGGGAGGGCCGGAATCCAAGAGACCCAGTACTTC.

This clonotype was counted a few times. The genes are TRBV5-1 and TRBJ1-5; TRBD1 matches 7 bases. Germline V gene data show CDR1 as SGHRS and CDR2 as YFSETQ. Losses at the gene ends were 0 bases for V and 7 bases for J; bases not matched to a gene: 4. This CDR3 region has 14 residues. CDR3 loop: CASSLEGAEQPQHF. In DNA form, the CDR3 reads TGCGCCAGCAGCTTGGAGGGGGCGGAACAGCCCCAGCATTTT. The full variable domain, completed using reference TRBV5-1 and TRBJ1-5, is KAGVTQTPRYLIKTRGQQVTLSCSPISGHRSVSWYQQTPGQGLQFLFEYFSETQRNKGNFPGRFSGRQFSNSRSEMNVSTLELGDSALYLCASSLEGAEQPQHFGDGTRLSIL.

This clonotype was recorded many times. The chain couples TRBV18 to TRBJ2-7; no clear D gene. CDR1 and CDR2 from the germline V gene are KGHSH and LQKENI. This CDR3 has 14 amino acids. Trimming pared 3 bases from V and 3 bases from J, leaving 12 bases between. In DNA form, the CDR3 reads TGTGCCAGCTCACCTACCCTTTCCCTCTACGAGCAGTACTTC. It encodes CASSPTLSLYEQYF.

The table lists this clonotype with many counts. This chain connects TRBV4-3 to TRBJ2-7; D is uncertain. The germline CDR1 and CDR2 sequences are LGHNA and YSLEER. Trimming cost V 4 bases and J 3 bases, with 13 bases left between them. The CDR3 length is 14 residues. CDR3 residues: CASSPAGQNYEQYF. For the CDR3, the DNA is TGCGCCAGCAGCCCTGCTGGCCAGAACTACGAGCAGTACTTC.

This clonotype was found many times. J is TRBJ2-7 and V is TRBV7-2, with unresolved D. The CDR3 spans 11 residues. The germline gives CDR1 SGHTA, CDR2 FQGNSA. Trimming removed 4 bases at V and 3 bases at J, with 4 bases between. CDR3 coding DNA: TGTGCCAGCAGCTCCTTCTACGAGCAGTACTTC. Its translation: CASSSFYEQYF.

This clonotype was counted many times. One end of the junction fails to match germline, which may point to a read error. The V call is TRBV6-2 or TRBV6-3, the J call TRBJ2-7; TRBD1 might be the D (6 bases). CDR3 length equals 12 residues. Germline values: CDR1 MNHEY, CDR2 SVGEGT. The CDR3 bases are TGTACCAGCAGGGGCGTCACCTACGAGCAGTACTTC. Protein product: CTSRGVTYEQYF.

Concerning this clonotype: A much larger clone sits a single nucleotide away, making a read error possible. This chain uses TRBV28 with TRBJ2-7, with TRBD2 as a possible D gene (6 bases). Trimming removed 10 bases at V and 4 bases at J, with 17 bases between. CDR3 size: 13 residues. Germline V CDR1 and CDR2: MDHEN, SYDVKM. CDR3 sequence (DNA): TGTGCCACCATTGGACTATCGGGATACGAGCAGTACTTC. Protein sequence: CATIGLSGYEQYF.

Only a few counts were recorded for this clonotype. An end of the junction does not agree with germline; a read error may underlie this. The chain combines TRBV20-1 with TRBJ2-2; D possibly corresponds to TRBD2 (7 bases). The CDR3 consists of 16 residues. Germline CDR1 DFQATT, CDR2 SNEGSKA (reference sequence). The DNA of the CDR3 is TGCAGTGCTAGAGATCTTATACGGGGGGACACCGGGGAGCTGTCTTTT. As protein: CSARDLIRGDTGELSF.